The sequence of this T cell receptor (beta chain) was determined in a study of response to subunit inactivated influenza vaccine. Findings and limits, study-wide: Authors proposed each seasonal influenza vaccination draws in few new T cells.

One entry per CDR3 protein results from TCRdb running MiXCR on the RT-PCR reads. The repertoire holds approximately 530,000 distinct CDR3 sequences, with 10% to 15% as singletons. CDR3 size: 14 residues. The germline V and J ends were trimmed by 3 bases and 2 bases, with 11 bases remaining between them. This clonotype appeared many times. No antigen is known for it. This chain joins TRBV12-3 or TRBV12-4 and TRBJ2-7, with D unresolved. The material was PBMCs from blood, obtained roughly 46 days after vaccination. This receptor was taken from a man aged 45 to 65 who received an inactivated influenza vaccine. The CDR3 loop is CASSFQPTTYEQYF. In nucleotides, the CDR3 is TGTGCCAGCAGTTTTCAACCCACTACCTACGAGCAGTACTTC.